These 17 T cell receptor beta chains were all obtained from the same sample, sequenced in a study of spatial heterogeneity in lung cancer. Time point noted: sample taken at primary tumor resection. TCRdb called the 5' RACE reads again in MiXCR, with one record for every CDR3 protein. The data contain roughly 39,000 distinct CDR3 sequences, roughly 8% of them singletons. The source was PBMCs, collected at surgery. The receptors shown here come from a male donor with early-stage non-small cell lung cancer.

This sequence joins TRBV20-1 and TRBJ1-1; D not resolved. This CDR3 is built from 17 residues. The germline CDR1 and CDR2 sequences are DFQATT and SNEGSKA (reference sequence). The V and J ends lost 0 bases and 0 bases respectively, with 17 bases between them. The CDR3 sequence: CSARDPGMGYMNTEAFF. Here the CDR3 DNA reads TGCAGTGCTAGAGATCCGGGGATGGGATACATGAACACTGAAGCTTTCTTT.

The sample holds many counts of this clonotype. The chain combines TRBV2 with TRBJ2-7; tentative D call: TRBD2 (6 bases). Germline V lookup: CDR1 SNHLY, CDR2 FYNNEI. This CDR3 has 13 amino acids. V lost 11 bases and J lost 4, with 18 bases in between. CDR3 sequence reads: CASGGTSNYEQYF. CDR3 nucleotide sequence: TGTGCCTCCGGGGGAACTAGCAATTACGAGCAGTACTTC. Full variable domain (missing parts from reference TRBV2 and TRBJ2-7): EPEVTQTPSHQVTQMGQEVILRCVPISNHLYFYWYRQILGQKVEFLVSFYNNEISEKSEIFDDQFSVERPDGSNFTLKIRSTKLEDSAMYFCASGGTSNYEQYFGPGTRLTVT.

This clonotype was recorded at least ten times. The chain links TRBV14 to TRBJ2-3; TRBD1 aligns across 8 bases. The length of the CDR3 is 15 residues. The germline V gene encodes CDR1 SGHDN and CDR2 FVKESK. Losses at the gene ends were 5 bases for V and 1 base for J; bases not matched to a gene: 5. The CDR3 loop reads CASSKTGVRTDTQYF. The CDR3 DNA reads as TGTGCCAGCAGCAAGACAGGGGTACGCACAGATACGCAGTATTTT.

The chain couples TRBV7-9 to TRBJ1-1; TRBD1 is a possible D gene (6 bases). V was cut by 6 bases and J by 0 bases, with 11 bases left in between. Looked up from germline, CDR1 is SEHNR and CDR2 is FQNEAQ (reference sequence). The CDR3 runs 14 residues. In DNA form, the CDR3 reads TGTGCCAGCAGACAACAGGGTATGAACACTGAAGCTTTCTTT. Translation gives CASRQQGMNTEAFF.

This clonotype turned up a few times. The chain uses TRBV25-1 and TRBJ1-1, with 8 bases identical to TRBD1. The CDR3 loop spans 14 amino acids. The germline V gene encodes CDR1 MGHDK and CDR2 SYGVNS. The V and J ends lost 8 bases and 0 bases, in that order; junction bases with no gene match: 5. This CDR3 is CASGRTGLNTEAFF. CDR3 coding DNA: TGTGCCAGCGGGAGGACAGGGTTGAACACTGAAGCTTTCTTT. Full variable domain (remainder filled in from reference TRBV25-1 and TRBJ1-1): EADIYQTPRYLVIGTGKKITLECSQTMGHDKMYWYQQDPGMELHLIHYSYGVNSTEKGDLSSESTVSRIRTEHFPLTLESARPSHTSQYLCASGRTGLNTEAFFGQGTRLTVV.

Many counts were recorded for this clonotype. The chain uses TRBV11-2 and TRBJ2-1; no firm D call. CDR3 size: 14 residues. The V end was cut by 5 bases, the J end by 7 bases, with 15 bases between. Germline loops: CDR1 SGHAT, CDR2 FQNNGV. The CDR3: CASSDDPVGNEQFF. In DNA, the CDR3 is TGTGCCAGCAGCGATGACCCTGTAGGGAATGAGCAGTTCTTC.

Ten or more counts support this clonotype. The chain carries TRBV20-1 and TRBJ1-5, with D perhaps matching TRBD1 (6 bases). The ends were cut back, 1 base at V and 5 bases at J, with 15 bases in the middle. This CDR3 spans 15 amino acids. Germline V CDR1 and CDR2: DFQATT, SNEGSKA (reference sequence). The CDR3 sequence: CSARGGGSSDQPQHF. The CDR3 nucleotides are TGCAGTGCTAGAGGAGGGGGGAGCTCTGATCAGCCCCAGCATTTT.

This clonotype was counted only a few times. This rearrangement joins TRBV29-1 to TRBJ2-3; D is possibly TRBD2 (7 bases). Germline CDR1 SQVTM, CDR2 ANQGSEA. Trimming took 6 bases from V and 2 from J, leaving 15 bases between them. The CDR3 loop spans 14 amino acids. DNA of the CDR3: TGCAGCGTCGGGGGGACACCGGACACAGATACGCAGTATTTT. Translating gives CSVGGTPDTDTQYF.

This clonotype was recorded at least ten times. The rearrangement joins TRBV12-3 or TRBV12-4 to TRBJ2-3, with D possibly TRBD2 on 6 matching bases. Trimming took off 1 base at V and 7 bases at J, with 12 bases between the two ends. CDR3 length: 14 residues. The CDR3 coding sequence is TGTGCCAGCAGTTTAGAGCCTCGGGGGTATACGCAGTATTTT. As protein: CASSLEPRGYTQYF.

This clonotype turned up a few times. The chain joins TRBV6-1 to TRBJ2-7; the D is unclear. CDR1 is MNHNS and CDR2 is SASEGT in the germline V gene. V lost 7 bases and J 3 bases, leaving 7 bases between the germline ends. This CDR3 spans 11 amino acids. Here the CDR3 reads CASTYGYEQYF. In DNA, the CDR3 is TGTGCCAGCACTTATGGCTACGAGCAGTACTTC.

CDR3 sequence: CASSIGGGVGMSTEAFF. DNA of the CDR3: TGTGCCAGTAGTATAGGTGGGGGCGTTGGAATGAGTACTGAAGCTTTCTTT. The chain combines TRBV19 with TRBJ1-1; tentatively, D is TRBD1 (6 bases). V was cut by 1 base and J by 5 bases, with 20 bases left in between. Germline CDR1 and CDR2: LNHDA and SQIVND (reference sequence). The CDR3 is made up of 17 amino acids.

This clonotype showed up just a few times. This sequence joins TRBV7-8 and TRBJ2-5, with 10 positions matching TRBD2. Trimming at V came to 3 bases and at J to 2 bases, leaving 6 bases not matched to a gene. Germline V gene lookup returns CDR1 SGHVS and CDR2 FQNEAQ. The CDR3 loop spans 16 amino acids. This chain's CDR3 is CASSFGKTSGQETQYF. The DNA for the CDR3 is TGTGCCAGCAGCTTTGGCAAGACTAGCGGGCAAGAGACCCAGTACTTC. Based on the CDR3 plus reference TRBV7-8 and TRBJ2-5, the full variable domain is GAGVSQSPRYKVAKRGQDVALRCDPISGHVSLFWYQQALGQGPEFLTYFQNEAQLDKSGLPSDRFFAERPEGSVSTLKIQRTQQEDSAVYLCASSFGKTSGQETQYFGPGTRLLVL.

This clonotype was seen only a few times. The chain uses TRBV5-1 and TRBJ2-2; D is possibly TRBD2 (7 bases). V was cut by 2 bases and J by 0 bases, with 17 bases left in between. Germline assignment: CDR1 SGHRS and CDR2 YFSETQ. This CDR3 has 18 residues. The CDR3, as DNA: TGCGCCAGCAGCTTCACGGGGGGTACAGGGCCGAACACCGGGGAGCTGTTTTTT. Its translation is CASSFTGGTGPNTGELFF. Full variable domain (remainder filled in from reference TRBV5-1 and TRBJ2-2): KAGVTQTPRYLIKTRGQQVTLSCSPISGHRSVSWYQQTPGQGLQFLFEYFSETQRNKGNFPGRFSGRQFSNSRSEMNVSTLELGDSALYLCASSFTGGTGPNTGELFFGEGSRLTVL.

This clonotype was observed at least ten times. The V and J genes are TRBV20-1 and TRBJ1-1; TRBD1 matches 8 bases. Unmatched junction bases numbered 5, after V lost 0 bases and J lost 2 bases. Germline CDR1 is DFQATT and CDR2 is SNEGSKA (reference sequence). The CDR3 length is 15 residues. The CDR3: CSARDPRGRNTEAFF. CDR3 sequence (DNA): TGCAGTGCTAGAGATCCCAGGGGGCGAAACACTGAAGCTTTCTTT.

This clonotype has ten or more counts. CDR3 in amino acids: CASSLAFRGGGEKLFF. In nucleotides, the CDR3 is TGTGCCAGCAGCTTAGCGTTTAGGGGAGGCGGTGAAAAACTGTTTTTT. The chain couples TRBV7-2 to TRBJ1-4, with D perhaps TRBD1 (5 bases). Germline values: CDR1 SGHTA, CDR2 FQGNSA. The ends were cut back, 0 bases at V and 7 bases at J, with 15 bases in the middle. This CDR3 is 16 amino acids long.

This clonotype came up many times. The chain carries TRBV7-3 and TRBJ2-3, with TRBD2 as a possible D gene (6 bases). V dropped 5 bases and J dropped 2 bases, with 14 bases sitting between them. The CDR3 extends over 15 amino acids. The germline gives CDR1 SGHTA, CDR2 FQGTGA. Here the CDR3 reads CASSQTRLDTDTQYF. For the CDR3, the DNA is TGTGCCAGCAGCCAGACTAGATTGGACACAGATACGCAGTATTTT.

The chain employs TRBV7-6 and TRBJ2-7; D is possibly TRBD2 (6 bases). Between the trimmed V and J ends, which lost 5 bases and 3 bases, there was a span of 14 bases. The V gene's germline CDR1 is SGHVS and CDR2 FNYEAQ. This CDR3 has 14 amino acids. CDR3 bases: TGTGCCAGCAGCCCCCCCAAGCGGGTCTACGAGCAGTACGTC. It specifies CASSPPKRVYEQYV.